These 13 T cell receptor beta chains were sequenced from one sample in a study of cytomegalovirus exposure and HLA in healthy donors. The PCR ran on 60 Vbeta and 13 Jbeta primers. TCRdb's copy holds only in-frame clones and misses some; the assay was immunoSEQ multiplex PCR. The table has around 150,000 clones, roughly 85% seen once; the top ten hold under 0.8%. Sequenced sample: PBMCs. Receptor source: a male donor in good health and CMV-seronegative.

A single count supports this clone. Other DNA sequences within the sample encode an identical CDR3. The genes are TRBV9 and TRBJ2-2; TRBD1 is a possible D gene (5 bases). Trimming removed 2 bases from V and 2 bases from J, with 10 bases in between. The CDR3 consists of 15 residues. CDR1 SGDLS and CDR2 YYNGEE come from the germline V gene. CDR3 in DNA: TGTGCCAGCAGCGTGGCGACAGCTAACACCGGGGAGCTGTTTTTT. Protein product: CASSVATANTGELFF.

The chain combines TRBV6-5 with TRBJ2-5, with TRBD2 matching 11 bases. This CDR3 has 16 residues. Trimming removed 4 bases from V and 1 base from J; junction bases left unmatched: 5. Germline V CDR1 and CDR2: MNHEY, SVGAGI. CDR3 in DNA: TGTGCCAGCAGTTCGGCTAGCGGGGGGATCCAAGAGACCCAGTACTTC. Amino acids: CASSSASGGIQETQYF.

This clone was counted once. This chain joins TRBV6-4 and TRBJ2-3; TRBD2 is a possible D gene (6 bases). Germline loops: CDR1 MRHNA, CDR2 SNTAGT. Trimming shortened V by 2 bases and J by 1 base, and 7 bases separated the two germline ends. The CDR3 extends over 14 amino acids. The CDR3 is CASSDGGGTDTQYF. CDR3 DNA sequence: TGTGCCAGCAGTGACGGCGGGGGCACAGATACGCAGTATTTT.

This clone has only one observation. CDR3: CASSARTGETQYF. DNA for the CDR3: TGTGCCAGCAGTGCCCGGACAGGGGAGACCCAGTACTTC. The V and J genes are TRBV6-4 and TRBJ2-5; TRBD1 matches 8 bases. The CDR3 has 13 residues. The germline V gene encodes CDR1 MRHNA and CDR2 SNTAGT. J gave up 5 bases and V 4 bases, and 3 bases lay outside the gene matches.

The chain recombines TRBV27 with TRBJ1-2, with TRBD1 identical over 8 bases. Germline loops: CDR1 MNHEY, CDR2 SMNVEV (reference sequence). With V trimmed by 5 bases and J by 5 bases, 13 bases remained unmatched. The CDR3 is made up of 16 amino acids. CDR3 sequence reads: CASSPSGGEKPYGYTF. DNA for the CDR3: TGTGCCAGCAGTCCCTCAGGGGGCGAGAAACCATATGGCTACACCTTC.

V usage is TRBV6-6 and J usage is TRBJ2-3; 14 bases line up with TRBD2. CDR3 size: 16 residues. V was clipped by 5 bases and J by 4 bases; unmatched bases: 5. The germline V gene encodes CDR1 MNHNY and CDR2 SVGAGI (reference sequence). CDR3 protein: CASSRGLAGGADTQYF. CDR3 coding DNA: TGTGCCAGCAGTCGAGGACTAGCGGGGGGTGCAGATACGCAGTATTTT.

This clone was observed a few times. This chain joins TRBV12-5 and TRBJ1-6, with D possibly TRBD1 on 6 matching bases. The CDR3 is 12 residues long. V lost 6 bases and J lost 10, with 10 bases in between. The germline CDR1 and CDR2 sequences are LGHNT and FRNRAP. The CDR3 reads CASGQDRSPLHF. The DNA for the CDR3 is TGTGCTAGTGGACAGGACAGATCACCCCTCCACTTT.

This chain uses TRBV9 with TRBJ2-1; D perhaps matches TRBD2 (7 bases). Trimming stripped 0 bases from V and 2 bases from J, with 12 bases between. The CDR3 has 16 residues. The V gene's germline CDR1 is SGDLS and CDR2 YYNGEE. CDR3 loop: CASSVGGGPTYNEQFF. The CDR3 DNA follows: TGTGCCAGCAGCGTAGGGGGGGGGCCCACCTACAATGAGCAGTTCTTC.

CDR3 DNA: TGTGCCAGCAGCTTCCACGGGGGTCCCTACGAGCAGTACTTC. Amino acids: CASSFHGGPYEQYF. The rearrangement joins TRBV7-2 to TRBJ2-5; a possible D gene is TRBD2 (6 bases). The end of the DNA fits TRBJ2-7 better, so the J call may be wrong. Per the germline V gene, CDR1 is SGHTA and CDR2 is FQGNSA. The CDR3 is 14 residues long.

The chain carries TRBV7-3 and TRBJ1-1, with D unresolved. Deletions cut 0 bases from V and 3 bases from J, with 11 bases between. Germline CDR1 is SGHTA and CDR2 is FQGTGA. CDR3 length: 15 amino acids. CDR3 sequence reads: CASSLTSGVHTEAFF. CDR3 sequence (DNA): TGTGCCAGCAGCTTAACGTCGGGAGTCCACACTGAAGCTTTCTTT.

The chain is built from TRBV4-3 and TRBJ2-7; 9 bases are a match to TRBD1. The CDR3 is made up of 14 amino acids. The germline V gene has CDR1 LGHNA and CDR2 YSLEER. V lost 4 bases to trimming and J lost 6 bases; unmatched junction nucleotides: 7. CDR3 loop: CASSPGTGSFEQYF. The CDR3, as DNA: TGCGCCAGCAGCCCCGGGACAGGGTCTTTCGAGCAGTACTTC.

This clone has only one observation. The chain has TRBV5-5 and TRBJ2-7; 12 bases are a match to TRBD2. The junction had 2 bases not matched to a gene; V was cut back by 3 bases and J by 4 bases. Germline-derived CDR1 and CDR2 are SGHKS and YYEKEE (reference sequence). The CDR3 length is 14 residues. The CDR3 loop reads CASSSGLAGYEQYF. CDR3 DNA: TGTGCCAGCAGCTCGGGACTAGCGGGTTACGAGCAGTACTTC.

The V and J genes are TRBV10-3 and TRBJ2-3, with 14 nucleotides matching TRBD2. Germline values: CDR1 ENHRY, CDR2 SYGVKD. The V and J ends lost 4 bases and 0 bases, in that order; junction bases with no gene match: 3. The CDR3 length is 17 residues. The CDR3 protein is CAISGTSGGTSTDTQYF. DNA for the CDR3: TGTGCCATCAGTGGGACTAGCGGGGGGACTAGCACAGATACGCAGTATTTT.